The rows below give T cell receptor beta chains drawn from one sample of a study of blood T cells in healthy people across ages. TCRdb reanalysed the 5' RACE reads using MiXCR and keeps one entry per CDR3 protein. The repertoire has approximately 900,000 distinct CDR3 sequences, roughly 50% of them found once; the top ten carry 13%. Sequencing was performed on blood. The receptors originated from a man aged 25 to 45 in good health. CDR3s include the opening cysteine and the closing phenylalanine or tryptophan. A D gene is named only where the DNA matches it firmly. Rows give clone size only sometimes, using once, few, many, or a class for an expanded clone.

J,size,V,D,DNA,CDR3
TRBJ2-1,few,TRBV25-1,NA,TGTGCCAGCAGTGAAGACAGCAGGAGGAATGAGCAGTTCTTC,CASSEDSRRNEQFF
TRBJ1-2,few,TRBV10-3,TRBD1,TGTGCCATCAGTGGGGGACAGGGGAACGGCTACACCTTC,CAISGGQGNGYTF
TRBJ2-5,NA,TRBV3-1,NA,TGTGCCAGCAGCCTGCAAGGGCCCTCCAGGGATGTTCAAGAGACCCAGTACTTC,CASSLQGPSRDVQETQYF
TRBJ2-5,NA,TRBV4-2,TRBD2,TGTGCCAGCAGCCAAGAGAGGTCGGGGGAGGGGCGGGAGACCCAGTACTTC,CASSQERSGEGRETQYF
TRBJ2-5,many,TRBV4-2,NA,TGTGCCAGCAGCCGAACGACTAACCCAGAGACCCAGTACTTC,CASSRTTNPETQYF
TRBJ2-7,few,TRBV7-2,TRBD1,TGTGCCAGCAGCTTAATAGGGACAGGGGGCCACGAGCAGTACTTC,CASSLIGTGGHEQYF
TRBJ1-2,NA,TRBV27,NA,TGTGCCAGCAGTTTTACAACCGGGGCGAGCGGCTACACCTTC,CASSFTTGASGYTF
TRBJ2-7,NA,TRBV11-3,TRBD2,TGTGCCAGCAGCTTAGATCGGTTAGCGGGGGGTCTCAGGTTTGGGAATGAGCAGTACTTC,CASSLDRLAGGLRFGNEQYF
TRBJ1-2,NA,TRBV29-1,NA,TGCAGCGTCTCAACAGGTACCATATCATGGGACTATGGCTACACCTTC,CSVSTGTISWDYGYTF
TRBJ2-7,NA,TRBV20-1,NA,TGCAGTGCTAGAGGCCCAGGCTCGTCCTCCTACGAGCAGTACTTC,CSARGPGSSSYEQYF
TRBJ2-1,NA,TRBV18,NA,TGTGCCAGCTGTAAAGAGGCAGGGTATGGCAATGAGCAGTTCTTC,CASCKEAGYGNEQFF
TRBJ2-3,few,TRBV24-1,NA,TGTGCCACCAGTGCCTCCACAGATACGCAGTATTTT,CATSASTDTQYF
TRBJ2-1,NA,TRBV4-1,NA,TGCGCCAGCAGCCAAGGTCGGGGTTTCTGGCAGTTCTTC,CASSQGRGFWQFF
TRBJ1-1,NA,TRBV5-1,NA,TGCGCCAGCAGCTTCGACGGGGAAGCTTTCTTT,CASSFDGEAFF
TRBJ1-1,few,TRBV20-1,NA,TGCAGTGCTAGAGGAGGAGCCGGTGATAGCACTGAAGCTTTCTTT,CSARGGAGDSTEAFF
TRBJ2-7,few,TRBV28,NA,TGTGCCAGCAGACCCTTCGGTAGAAACTCCTACGAGCAGTACTTC,CASRPFGRNSYEQYF
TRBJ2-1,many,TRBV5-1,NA,TGCGCCAGCAGGGATGACAGAGTGGTGTTCTTC,CASRDDRVVFF
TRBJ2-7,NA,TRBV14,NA,TGTGCCAGCAGCCAATGGACACCCCACGAGCAGTACTTC,CASSQWTPHEQYF
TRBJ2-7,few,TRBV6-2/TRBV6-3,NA,TGTGCCACCGGGGCCGCCTACGAGCAGTACTTC,CATGAAYEQYF
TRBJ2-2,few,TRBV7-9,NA,TGTGCCAGCAGCTTTGTATACACCGGGGAGCTGTTTTTT,CASSFVYTGELFF
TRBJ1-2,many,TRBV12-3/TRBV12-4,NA,TGTGCCAGCAGTTCCAGGGTGCTCAACTATGGCTACACCTTC,CASSSRVLNYGYTF
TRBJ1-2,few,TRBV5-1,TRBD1,TGCGCCAGCAGCTTACGGGGACAGGGAATGAACTATGGCTACACCTTC,CASSLRGQGMNYGYTF
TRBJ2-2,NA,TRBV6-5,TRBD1,TGTGCCATCATGAGGGACAGGAACCGAAAGGAGCTGTTTTTT,CAIMRDRNRKELFF
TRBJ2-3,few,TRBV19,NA,TGTGCCAGTAGGGGACTCACAGATACGCAGTATTTT,CASRGLTDTQYF
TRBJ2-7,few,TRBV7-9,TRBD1,TGTGCCAGCAGCTTTCACCGGGACAGCTCCTACGAGCAGTACTTC,CASSFHRDSSYEQYF
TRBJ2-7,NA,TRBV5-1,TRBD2,TGCGCCAGCAGCTTGCCCAGGCGGGGGGTCTACAATGAGCAGTACTTC,CASSLPRRGVYNEQYF
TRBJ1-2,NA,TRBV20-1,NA,TGCAGTGCTAGAGACGGGGCCGGTGACTATGGCTACACCTTC,CSARDGAGDYGYTF
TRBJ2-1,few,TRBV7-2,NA,TGTGCCATCCGGAGCCGGGAGCACGCTGAGCAGTTCTTC,CAIRSREHAEQFF
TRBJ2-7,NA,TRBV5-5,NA,TGTGCCGGCAGCTTTGGATACTCCTACGAGCAGTACTTC,CAGSFGYSYEQYF
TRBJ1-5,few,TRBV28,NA,TGTGCCAGCAGTTTTCCTCAGGGGAATCAGCCCCAGCATTTT,CASSFPQGNQPQHF
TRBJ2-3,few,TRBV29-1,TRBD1,TGCAGCGCGCGGGGCGGGACAGGGGGCACAGATACGCAGTATTTT,CSARGGTGGTDTQYF
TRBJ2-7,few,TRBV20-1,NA,TGCAGTGCTAGAGATCCTGAACGAACCTACGAGCAGTACTTC,CSARDPERTYEQYF
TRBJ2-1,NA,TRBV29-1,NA,TGCAGCGTTGGAGTCAATGAGCAGTTCTTC,CSVGVNEQFF